These 5 T cell receptor beta chains originate from one sample sequenced in a study of T-cell reconstitution after alpha-beta-depleted transplantation in children. Unique molecular identifiers were used in preparing the TCRbeta library. MiXCR, run by TCRdb on the PCR reads, gives a single entry per CDR3 protein. The profile shows approximately 170,000 distinct CDR3 sequences, over 8.5% of them singletons. This specimen consisted of PBMCs, obtained before TCRalphabeta/CD19-depleted stem cell transplant. The origin of the receptors is a boy aged 2-9 years with acute myeloid leukemia, due to receive a stem cell transplant.

This clonotype was found many times. The chain is built from TRBV19 and TRBJ2-2; D may be TRBD1 (6 bases). Trimming pared 11 bases from V and 5 bases from J, leaving 15 bases between. Germline loops: CDR1 LNHDA, CDR2 SQIVND (reference sequence). The CDR3 sequence is 13 residues long. The CDR3 DNA sequence: TGTGCCGGCCAGGGGTTTCTGACCGGGGAGCTGTTTTTT. Encoded protein: CAGQGFLTGELFF.

This clonotype was detected many times. The chain employs TRBV11-2 and TRBJ2-1; TRBD2 aligns across 8 bases. The CDR3 covers 17 residues. In germline, CDR1 is SGHAT, CDR2 FQNNGV. V was clipped by 6 bases and J by 6 bases; unmatched bases: 16. This chain's CDR3 is CASRSIPTSGVSNEQFF. Here the CDR3 DNA reads TGTGCCAGCAGATCGATACCAACTAGCGGTGTTTCCAATGAGCAGTTCTTC.

There are many counts of this clonotype. This sequence joins TRBV7-8 and TRBJ2-5; the D is unclear. The CDR3 is 15 amino acids. Trimming took 2 bases from V and 2 from J, leaving 12 bases between them. Per the germline V gene, CDR1 is SGHVS and CDR2 is FQNEAQ. CDR3 sequence (DNA): TGTGCCAGCAGCTTACATTTCGCTGGACAAGAGACCCAGTACTTC. This gives the protein CASSLHFAGQETQYF.

The sample holds many counts of this clonotype. The chain has TRBV28 and TRBJ1-2; D is undetermined. CDR3 length: 12 residues. The V end lost 8 bases, the J end lost 6 bases, and 13 bases lay between the germline ends. The germline V gene encodes CDR1 MDHEN and CDR2 SYDVKM. Here the CDR3 DNA reads TGTGCCAGCGGGCACGTAAGGAATGGCTACACCTTC. It encodes CASGHVRNGYTF.

This clonotype was found many times. Compared with germline, one end of the junction differs, possibly owing to a read error. The chain employs TRBV7-9 and TRBJ1-2, with 10 nucleotides matching TRBD1. CDR1 is SEHNR and CDR2 is FQNEAQ in the germline V gene (reference sequence). This CDR3 contains 11 residues. The CDR3 nucleotides read TGTGCCAGCAGCGGAGACAGGGGGCAAGCCTTC. It encodes CASSGDRGQAF.